This record looks at one TCR beta chain sequence and its context. The specificity of this receptor is unknown. No base-level quality is on record; no much larger clone is a single base apart. Ficoll-Paque density gradient centrifugation was used to isolate PBMCs. The CDR3 numbers 15 residues from cysteine through phenylalanine. The retained sequence is limited to the CDR3, 45 bases, with the frame set at the first base. V is pruned by 3 bases and J by 4 bases, leaving 10 bases of the junction without a gene match. The germline V gene encodes CDR1 SGHRS and CDR2 YFSETQ. The sample is drawn from a study of T-cell memory formation after mild COVID-19 (dated by TCRdb to the early 2020s). With respect to the entire study: TCR sequence clusters from the two donors were largely donor specific. Longitudinal TCRalpha and TCRbeta repertoire sequencing tracked T-cell clones expanding and contracting after mild COVID-19 in a couple of donors. The cohort comprised two young, previously healthy adult volunteers, one female and one male.

What the research found in general, with its limitations: The second-wave clones that peaked on day 37 were not confirmed to be SARS-CoV-2 specific. Some responding clones were found in pre-infection memory, which suggests that pre-existing cross-reactive memory T cells took part in the SARS-CoV-2 response. Clones contracting from day 15 to 85 had balanced CD4/CD8 phenotypes, while a second wave expanding from day 15 to 37 was biased towards CD4+. Contracting CD4+ clones were located mainly in the CM and EM memory subsets, whereas CD8+ clones were found to be enriched in EMRA. The study included only a couple of mild cases, and larger cohorts that include severe cases with pre-infection samples were judged to be necessary.

The instrument was an Illumina NovaSeq 6000. cDNA libraries for TCRalpha and TCRbeta were prepared by 5'RACE using constant-segment primers, with sample barcodes and unique molecular identifiers added. Trizol reagent was used to extract RNA from every sample. Library amplification was performed in two PCR steps, and a second sample barcode and Illumina TruSeq adapters were introduced in the second step. Sequencing of the libraries was done on an Illumina NovaSeq, producing 2 x 150 bp paired-end reads. In the authors' own workflow: Reads were demultiplexed and collapsed into UMI-guided consensus sequences with migec v1.2.7. With mixcr v2.1.11, UMI consensuses were aligned to TRA and TRB V and J templates and assembled into clonotypes. Expanded or contracted clonotypes were those called significant by both edgeR and NoisET, with noise models trained on biological replicates. For edgeR calls, the cutoffs were a false discovery rate-adjusted p below 0.01 and a log2 fold-change threshold of 1. As an exploratory analysis of dynamics, max-normalized trajectories of the 1000 most abundant clonotypes were examined by PCA with hierarchical clustering. Separately sequenced CD4+ and CD8+ repertoires were used to assign a CD4 or CD8 phenotype to each responding clone. Using fastp trimming at Q25 and MiXCR clonotype assembly, TCRdb reanalyzed the public sequencing data and kept in-frame beta chains. Rows merge per CDR3 protein into single entries with the most common DNA and genes. The authors' filters were not applied to this entry. For this sample the table gives about 560,000 distinct CDR3 sequences, of which less than 25% were detected only once. Of the sample, 7% to 9% falls within the top ten clones.

The sequence joins TRBV5-1 to TRBJ2-7; 7 central nucleotides agree with TRBD1. The receptor was isolated from an adult woman who had mild COVID-19 (a few samples of this study predate the infection). The sample titles of this study are shuffled in the database, so cell type and time point are left out; the donor was told from shared clones. The sequencing sample was made of PBMCs or a T cell subset sorted from them (not recorded which). The CDR3 protein: CASSSPAGGKYEQYF. The nucleotide sequence is TGCGCCAGCAGCTCCCCCGCAGGGGGTAAATACGAGCAGTACTTC.